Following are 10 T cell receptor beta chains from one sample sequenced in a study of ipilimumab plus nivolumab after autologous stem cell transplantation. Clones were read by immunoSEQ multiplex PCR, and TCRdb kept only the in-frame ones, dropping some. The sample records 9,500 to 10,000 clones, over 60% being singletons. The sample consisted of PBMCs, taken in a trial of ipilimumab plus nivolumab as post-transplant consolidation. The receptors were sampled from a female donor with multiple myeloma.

The CDR3 protein is CSVQHTNQAFF. CDR3 DNA: TGCAGTGTTCAACATACTAATCAAGCTTTCTTT. V is TRBV20-1 and J is TRBJ1-1; no firm D call. Trimming removed 7 bases from V and 9 bases from J, with 15 bases in between. Germline V gives CDR1 DFQATT, CDR2 SNEGSKA (reference sequence). The CDR3 length is 11 residues.

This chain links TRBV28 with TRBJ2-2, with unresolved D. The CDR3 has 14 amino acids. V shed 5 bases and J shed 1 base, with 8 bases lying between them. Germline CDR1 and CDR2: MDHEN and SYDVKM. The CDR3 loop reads CASSRPGNTGELFF. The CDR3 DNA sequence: TGTGCCAGCAGTCGACCAGGGAACACCGGGGAGCTGTTTTTT. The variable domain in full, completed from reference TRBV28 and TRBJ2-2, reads DVKVTQSSRYLVKRTGEKVFLECVQDMDHENMFWYRQDPGLGLRLIYFSYDVKMKEKGDIPEGYSVSREKKERFSLILESASTNQTSMYLCASSRPGNTGELFFGEGSRLTVL.

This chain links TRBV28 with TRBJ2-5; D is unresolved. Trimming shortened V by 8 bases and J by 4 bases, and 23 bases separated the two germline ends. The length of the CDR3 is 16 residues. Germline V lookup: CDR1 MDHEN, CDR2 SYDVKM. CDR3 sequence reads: CASRTTGNSGGETQYF. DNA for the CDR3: TGTGCCAGCCGCACTACCGGAAACTCAGGTGGAGAGACCCAGTACTTC.

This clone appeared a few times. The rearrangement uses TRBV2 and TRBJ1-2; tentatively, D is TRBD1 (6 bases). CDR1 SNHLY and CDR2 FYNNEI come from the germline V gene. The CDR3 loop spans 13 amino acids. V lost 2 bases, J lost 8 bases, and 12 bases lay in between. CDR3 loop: CASSERTGNGYTF. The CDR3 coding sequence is TGTGCCAGCAGTGAACGAACAGGGAACGGCTACACCTTC.

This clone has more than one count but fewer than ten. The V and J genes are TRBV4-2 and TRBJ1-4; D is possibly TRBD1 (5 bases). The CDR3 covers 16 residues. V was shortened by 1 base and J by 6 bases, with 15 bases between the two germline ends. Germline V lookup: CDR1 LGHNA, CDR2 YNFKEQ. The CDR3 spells CASSQVGSGGDEKLFF. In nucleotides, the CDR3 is TGTGCCAGCAGCCAAGTTGGAAGTGGGGGGGATGAAAAACTGTTTTTT.

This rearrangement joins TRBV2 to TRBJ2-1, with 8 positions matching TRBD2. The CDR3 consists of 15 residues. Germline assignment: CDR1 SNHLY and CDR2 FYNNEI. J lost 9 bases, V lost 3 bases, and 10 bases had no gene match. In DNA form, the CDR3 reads TGTGCCAGCAGTGATGGCACTAGCGGTAATGTTGAGCAGTTCTTC. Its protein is CASSDGTSGNVEQFF.

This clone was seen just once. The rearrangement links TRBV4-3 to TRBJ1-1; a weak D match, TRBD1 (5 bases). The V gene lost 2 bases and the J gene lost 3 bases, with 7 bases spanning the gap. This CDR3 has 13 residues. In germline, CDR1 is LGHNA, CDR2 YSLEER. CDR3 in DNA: TGCGCCAGCAGCCAAACAGGAGACACTGAAGCTTTCTTT. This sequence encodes CASSQTGDTEAFF.

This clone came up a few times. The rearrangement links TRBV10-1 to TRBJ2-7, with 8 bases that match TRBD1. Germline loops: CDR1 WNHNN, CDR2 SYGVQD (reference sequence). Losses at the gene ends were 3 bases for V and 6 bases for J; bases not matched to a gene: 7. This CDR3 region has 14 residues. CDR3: CASSDSRGLSEQYF. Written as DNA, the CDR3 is TGCGCCAGCAGTGATTCCAGGGGGCTAAGCGAGCAGTACTTC.

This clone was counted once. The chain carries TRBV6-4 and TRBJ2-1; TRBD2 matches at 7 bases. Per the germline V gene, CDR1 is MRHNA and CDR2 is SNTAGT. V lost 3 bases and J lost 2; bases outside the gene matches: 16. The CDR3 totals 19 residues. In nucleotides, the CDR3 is TGTGCCAGCAGTGATGGGGCACGGGAGGCCGTACTACCCTACAATGAGCAGTTCTTC. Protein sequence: CASSDGAREAVLPYNEQFF.

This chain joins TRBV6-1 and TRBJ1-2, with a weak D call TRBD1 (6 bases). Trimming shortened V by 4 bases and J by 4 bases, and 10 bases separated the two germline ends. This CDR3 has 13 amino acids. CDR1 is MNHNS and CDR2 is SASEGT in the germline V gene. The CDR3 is CASSVDRRYGYTF. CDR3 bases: TGTGCCAGCAGTGTAGACAGGCGCTATGGCTACACCTTC.